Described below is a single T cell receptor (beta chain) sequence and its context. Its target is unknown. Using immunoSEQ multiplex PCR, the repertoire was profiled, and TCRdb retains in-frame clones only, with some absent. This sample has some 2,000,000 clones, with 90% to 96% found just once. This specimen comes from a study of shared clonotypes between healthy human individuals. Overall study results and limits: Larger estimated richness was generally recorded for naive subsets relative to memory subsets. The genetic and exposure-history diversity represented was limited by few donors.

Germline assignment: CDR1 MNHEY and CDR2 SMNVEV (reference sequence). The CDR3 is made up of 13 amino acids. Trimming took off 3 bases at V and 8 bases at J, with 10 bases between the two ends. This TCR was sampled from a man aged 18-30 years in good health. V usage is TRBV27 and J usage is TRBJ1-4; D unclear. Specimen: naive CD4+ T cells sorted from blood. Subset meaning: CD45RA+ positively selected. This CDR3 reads CASSFRFREKLFF. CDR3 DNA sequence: TGTGCCAGCAGTTTTAGGTTTCGGGAAAAACTGTTTTTT.